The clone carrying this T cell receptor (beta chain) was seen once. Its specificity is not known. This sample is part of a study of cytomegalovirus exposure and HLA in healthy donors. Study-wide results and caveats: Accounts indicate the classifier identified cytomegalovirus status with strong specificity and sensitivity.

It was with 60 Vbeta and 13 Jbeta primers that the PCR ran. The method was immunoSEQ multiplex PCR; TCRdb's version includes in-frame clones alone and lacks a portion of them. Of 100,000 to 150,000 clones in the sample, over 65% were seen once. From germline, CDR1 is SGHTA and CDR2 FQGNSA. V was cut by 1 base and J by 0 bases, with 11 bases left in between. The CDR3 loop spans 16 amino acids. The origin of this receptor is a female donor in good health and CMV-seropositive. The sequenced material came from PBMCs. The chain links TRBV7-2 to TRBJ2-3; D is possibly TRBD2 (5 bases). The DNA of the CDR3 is TGTGCCAGCAGCTTAGTTGGTACGGGGAGCACAGATACGCAGTATTTT. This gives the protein CASSLVGTGSTDTQYF.